The rows below give T cell receptor beta chains drawn from one sample of a study of CD8 T cells in ankylosing spondylitis. MiXCR was run by TCRdb on the 5' RACE reads, yielding one entry per CDR3 protein. The sample includes 500,000 to 650,000 distinct CDR3 sequences, approximately 5.3% of them seen just once. Sequenced: blood, either unsorted or a sorted T cell fraction (not recorded which). Every receptor here comes from a male donor with ankylosing spondylitis. Each CDR3 is given with its conserved first and last residue. Size is stated for part of the rows, as once, few or many counts, or as a class when the clone is expanded.

>TRBV7-8|-|TRBJ1-1
CASSLWTGTGAEAFF
>TRBV4-1|many|TRBJ1-5
CASSPVDRGNQPQHF
>TRBV4-2|many|TRBJ2-2
CASSQGPTGELFF
>TRBV7-6|many|TRBJ2-7
CASSLRGIQYEQYF
>TRBV7-6|-|TRBJ2-3
CASSRRPDRGADTQYF
>TRBV6-2/TRBV6-3|many|TRBJ2-7
CASRPHWGEQYF
>TRBV6-2/TRBV6-3|many|TRBJ2-1
CASSYWETGYEQFF
>TRBV6-1|many|TRBJ1-6
CASGNRDNRNSPLHF
>TRBV5-1|many|TRBJ1-5
CASSIDRHQPQHF
>TRBV6-5|-|TRBJ1-4
CASSLGGWEKLFF
>TRBV27|many|TRBJ2-3
CASSFVREADTQYF
>TRBV6-1|many|TRBJ1-1
CASSESGWNTEAFF
>TRBV20-1|few|TRBJ2-7
CSAVRGGQSFDEQYF
>TRBV14|-|TRBJ1-5
CASSQGPDSNQPQHF
>TRBV12-3/TRBV12-4|few|TRBJ1-2
CASRLWKVGYTF
>TRBV10-3|-|TRBJ1-4
CAISEEGGTNEKLFF
>TRBV7-9|-|TRBJ1-5
CASSFGQGAQPQHF
>TRBV5-1|many|TRBJ2-7
CASSLVDRGHEQYF
>TRBV15|many|TRBJ1-2
CATSSGIDGKNYGYTF
>TRBV3-1|-|TRBJ1-2
CASSQGPGGNYGYTF
>TRBV6-2/TRBV6-3|once|TRBJ2-5
CASNQGLAMETQYF
>TRBV6-2/TRBV6-3|many|TRBJ2-1
CASSKTKYNEQFF
>TRBV6-2/TRBV6-3|few|TRBJ2-7
CASSLFPSGEQYF
>TRBV5-1|many|TRBJ2-1
CASSFEAAYNEQFF
>TRBV4-3|many|TRBJ1-5
CASSQGTGYNQPQHF
>TRBV12-3/TRBV12-4|many|TRBJ2-5
CASAGGPGGRKETQYF
>TRBV20-1|many|TRBJ2-5
CSAATQGLLQETQYF
>TRBV4-1|few|TRBJ2-7
CASSQTTGTAFYEQYF
>TRBV7-6|many|TRBJ2-5
CASSLARTGQETQYF
>TRBV7-6|many|TRBJ2-1
CASSFSTSGAGEQFF
>TRBV7-2|many|TRBJ2-5
CASSGQAGLQETQYF
>TRBV11-2|many|TRBJ2-3
CASSSRLAGGLADTQYF
>TRBV5-1|many|TRBJ2-5
CASSLVEVGYQETQYF
>TRBV5-6|many|TRBJ2-3
CASSQRTSRVTDTQYF
>TRBV6-5|many|TRBJ1-1
CASSYVGVRANTEAFF
>TRBV5-6|-|TRBJ2-7
CASGPRLLSCEQYF
>TRBV20-1|many|TRBJ1-1
CSARIGQQNTEAFF
>TRBV9|many|TRBJ2-7
CASSGQGNWGEQYF
>TRBV6-2/TRBV6-3|many|TRBJ2-7
CASSSGRTSYEQYF
>TRBV2|-|TRBJ1-4
CASSPYEKLFF
>TRBV20-1|many|TRBJ1-5
CSALLTGGDQPQHF
>TRBV5-1|many|TRBJ2-2
CASRQQGIGELFF
>TRBV5-1|many|TRBJ2-3
CASWRTGRATDTQYF
>TRBV5-1|-|TRBJ2-7
CASSMGDGDPYEQYF
>TRBV28|many|TRBJ1-4
CASSLTGLLREKLFF
>TRBV7-9|many|TRBJ2-3
CASSFLAADTQYF
>TRBV7-9|many|TRBJ2-5
CASSLAVTQYF
>TRBV7-8|-|TRBJ1-3
CASSPSGGSGNTIYF